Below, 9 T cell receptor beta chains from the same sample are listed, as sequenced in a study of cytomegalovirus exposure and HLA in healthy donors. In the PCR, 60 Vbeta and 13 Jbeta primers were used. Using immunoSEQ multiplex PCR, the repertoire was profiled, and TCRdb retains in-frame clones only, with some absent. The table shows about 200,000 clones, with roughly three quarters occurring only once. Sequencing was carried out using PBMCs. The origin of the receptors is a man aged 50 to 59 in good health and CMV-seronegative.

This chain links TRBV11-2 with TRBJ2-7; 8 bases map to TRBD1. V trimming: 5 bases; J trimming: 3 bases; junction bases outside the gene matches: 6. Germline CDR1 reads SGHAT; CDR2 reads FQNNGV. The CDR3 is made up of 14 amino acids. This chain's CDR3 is CASSLGTGLYEQYF. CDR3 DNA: TGTGCCAGCAGCCTCGGGACAGGACTCTACGAGCAGTACTTC. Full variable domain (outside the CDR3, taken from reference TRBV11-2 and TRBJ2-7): EAGVAQSPRYKIIEKRQSVAFWCNPISGHATLYWYQQILGQGPKLLIQFQNNGVVDDSQLPKDRFSAERLKGVDSTLKIQPAKLEDSAVYLCASSLGTGLYEQYFGPGTRLTVT.

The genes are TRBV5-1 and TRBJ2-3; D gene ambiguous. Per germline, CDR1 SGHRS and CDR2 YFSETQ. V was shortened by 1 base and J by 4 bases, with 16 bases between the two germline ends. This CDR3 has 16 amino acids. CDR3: CASSLWATRGPDTQYF. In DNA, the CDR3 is TGCGCCAGCAGCTTGTGGGCTACCCGTGGCCCAGATACGCAGTATTTT.

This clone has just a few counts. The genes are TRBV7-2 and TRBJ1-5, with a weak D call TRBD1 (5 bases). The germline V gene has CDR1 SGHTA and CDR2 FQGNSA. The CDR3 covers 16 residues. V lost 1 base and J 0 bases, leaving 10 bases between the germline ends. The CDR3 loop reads CASSLGGQLSNQPQHF. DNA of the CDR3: TGTGCCAGCAGCTTAGGGGGCCAGCTTAGCAATCAGCCCCAGCATTTT.

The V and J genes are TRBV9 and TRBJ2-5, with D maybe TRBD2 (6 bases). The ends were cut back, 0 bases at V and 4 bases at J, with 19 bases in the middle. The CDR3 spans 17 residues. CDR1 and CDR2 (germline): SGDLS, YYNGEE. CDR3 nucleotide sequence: TGTGCCAGCAGCGTAGGTGTGGGGGAGGCAAGTGGAGAGACCCAGTACTTC. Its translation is CASSVGVGEASGETQYF.

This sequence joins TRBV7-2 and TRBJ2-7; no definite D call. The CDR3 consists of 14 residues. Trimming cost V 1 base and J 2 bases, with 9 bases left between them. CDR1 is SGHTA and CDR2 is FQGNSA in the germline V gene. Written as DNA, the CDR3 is TGTGCCAGCAGCTTAGGGGCAGTACCCTACGAGCAGTACTTC. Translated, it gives CASSLGAVPYEQYF. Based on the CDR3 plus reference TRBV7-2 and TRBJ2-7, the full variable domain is GAGVSQSPSNKVTEKGKDVELRCDPISGHTALYWYRQSLGQGLEFLIYFQGNSAPDKSGLPSDRFSAERTGGSVSTLTIQRTQQEDSAVYLCASSLGAVPYEQYFGPGTRLTVT.

The CDR3 loop is CASSLRLIGANVLTF. The DNA of the CDR3 is TGTGCCAGCAGTTTACGATTGATCGGTGCCAACGTCCTGACTTTC. This rearrangement joins TRBV28 to TRBJ2-6; D is unclear. The CDR3 is made up of 15 amino acids. Trimming took 2 bases from V and 7 from J, leaving 12 bases between them. Germline CDR1 MDHEN, CDR2 SYDVKM.

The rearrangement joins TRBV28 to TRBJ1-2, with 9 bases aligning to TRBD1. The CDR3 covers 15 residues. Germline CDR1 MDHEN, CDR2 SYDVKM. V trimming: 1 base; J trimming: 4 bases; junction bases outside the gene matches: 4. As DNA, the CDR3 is TGTGCCAGCAGTTTATCGACAGGGGGGAGCTATGGCTACACCTTC. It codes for CASSLSTGGSYGYTF.

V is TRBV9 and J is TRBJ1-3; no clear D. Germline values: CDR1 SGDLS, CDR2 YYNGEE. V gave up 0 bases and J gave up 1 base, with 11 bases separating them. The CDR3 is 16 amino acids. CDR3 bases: TGTGCCAGCAGCGTAGGACGGGATCAATCTGGAAACACCATATATTTT. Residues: CASSVGRDQSGNTIYF.

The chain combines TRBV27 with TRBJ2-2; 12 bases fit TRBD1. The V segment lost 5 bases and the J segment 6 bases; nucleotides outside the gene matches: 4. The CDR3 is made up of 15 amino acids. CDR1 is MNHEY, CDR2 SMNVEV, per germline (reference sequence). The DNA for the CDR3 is TGTGCCAGCAGTGCCGGGACAGGGGGCGCCGGGGAGCTGTTTTTT. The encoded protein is CASSAGTGGAGELFF.